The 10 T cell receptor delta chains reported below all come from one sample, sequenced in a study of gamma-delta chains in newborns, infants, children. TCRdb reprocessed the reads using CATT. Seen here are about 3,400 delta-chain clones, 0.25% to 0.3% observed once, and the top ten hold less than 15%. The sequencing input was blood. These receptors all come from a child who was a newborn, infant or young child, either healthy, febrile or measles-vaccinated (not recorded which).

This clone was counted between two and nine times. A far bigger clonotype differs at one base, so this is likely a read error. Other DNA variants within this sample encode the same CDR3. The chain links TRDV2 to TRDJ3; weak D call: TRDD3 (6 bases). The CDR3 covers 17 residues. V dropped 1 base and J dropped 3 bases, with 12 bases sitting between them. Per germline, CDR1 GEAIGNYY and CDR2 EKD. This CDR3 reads CACDTEGENWDTRQMFF. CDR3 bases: TGTGCCTGTGACACTGAGGGGGAGAACTGGGACACCCGACAGATGTTTTTC.

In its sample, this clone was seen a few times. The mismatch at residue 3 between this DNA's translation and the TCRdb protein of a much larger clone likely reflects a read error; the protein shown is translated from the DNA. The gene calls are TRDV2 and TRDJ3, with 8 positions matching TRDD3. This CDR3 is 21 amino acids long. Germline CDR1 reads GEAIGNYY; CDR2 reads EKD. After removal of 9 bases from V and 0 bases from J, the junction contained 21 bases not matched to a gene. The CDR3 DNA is TGTGCCCGTGCCCCATTCTACTGGGGGTCTTCTTCCTCCTGGGACACCCGACAGATGTTTTTC. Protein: CARAPFYWGSSSSWDTRQMFF.

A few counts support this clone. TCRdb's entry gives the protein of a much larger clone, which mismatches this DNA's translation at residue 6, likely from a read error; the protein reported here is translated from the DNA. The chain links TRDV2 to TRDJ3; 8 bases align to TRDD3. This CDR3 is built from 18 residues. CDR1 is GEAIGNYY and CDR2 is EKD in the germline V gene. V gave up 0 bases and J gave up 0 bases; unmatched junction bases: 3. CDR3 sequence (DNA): TGTGCCTGTGACACCGCCTGGGGGAGCTCCTGGGACACCCGACAGATGTTTTTC. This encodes CACDTAWGSSWDTRQMFF.

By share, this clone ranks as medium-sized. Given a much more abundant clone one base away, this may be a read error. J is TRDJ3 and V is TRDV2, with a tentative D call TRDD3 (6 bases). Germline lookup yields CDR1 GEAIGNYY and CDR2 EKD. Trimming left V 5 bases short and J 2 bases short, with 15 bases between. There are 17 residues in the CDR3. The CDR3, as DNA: TGTGCCTGTGTCAGGCTGGGGAGCCCCTGGGACACCCGACAGATGTTTTTC. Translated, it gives CACVRLGSPWDTRQMFF.

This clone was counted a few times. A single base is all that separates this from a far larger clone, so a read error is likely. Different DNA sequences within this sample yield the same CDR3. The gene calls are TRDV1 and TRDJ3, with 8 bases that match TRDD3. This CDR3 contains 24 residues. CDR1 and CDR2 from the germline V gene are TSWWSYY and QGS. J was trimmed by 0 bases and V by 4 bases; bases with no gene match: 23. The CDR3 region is CALGVLPFFQNWGLSSWDTRQMFF. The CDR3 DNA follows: TGTGCTCTTGGGGTCCTTCCCTTCTTCCAGAACTGGGGGTTAAGCTCCTGGGACACCCGACAGATGTTTTTC.

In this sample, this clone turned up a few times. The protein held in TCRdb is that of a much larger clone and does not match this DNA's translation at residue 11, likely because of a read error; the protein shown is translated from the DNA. The CDR3, as DNA: TGTGCCTGTGACTCGGTACTGGGGGATACTCCCTGGGACACCCGACAGATGTTTTTC. Translated: CACDSVLGDTPWDTRQMFF. This chain uses TRDV2 with TRDJ3; 12 nucleotides agree with TRDD3. From germline, CDR1 is GEAIGNYY and CDR2 EKD. V was clipped by 3 bases and J by 2 bases; unmatched bases: 7. This CDR3 comprises 19 residues.

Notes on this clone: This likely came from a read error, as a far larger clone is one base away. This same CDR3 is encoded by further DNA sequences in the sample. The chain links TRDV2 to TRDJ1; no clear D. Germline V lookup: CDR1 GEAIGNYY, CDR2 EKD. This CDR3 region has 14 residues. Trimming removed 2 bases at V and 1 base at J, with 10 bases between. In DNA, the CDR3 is TGTGCCTGTGACAAGTTGGGAGGCACCGATAAACTCATCTTT. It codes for CACDKLGGTDKLIF.

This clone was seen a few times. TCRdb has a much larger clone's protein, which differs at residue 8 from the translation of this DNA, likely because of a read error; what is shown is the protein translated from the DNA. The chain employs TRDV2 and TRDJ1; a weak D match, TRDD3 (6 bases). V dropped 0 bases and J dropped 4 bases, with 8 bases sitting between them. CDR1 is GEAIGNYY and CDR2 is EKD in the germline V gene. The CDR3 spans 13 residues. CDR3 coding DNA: TGTGCCTGTGACACCGGGGGACACGATAAACTCATCTTT. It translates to CACDTGGHDKLIF.

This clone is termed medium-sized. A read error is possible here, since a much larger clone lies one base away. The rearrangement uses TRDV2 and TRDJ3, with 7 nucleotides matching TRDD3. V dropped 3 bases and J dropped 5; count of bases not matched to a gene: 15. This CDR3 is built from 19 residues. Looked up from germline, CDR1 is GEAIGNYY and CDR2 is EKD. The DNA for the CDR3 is TGTGCCTGTGACGCCGGAGTAGGAGGGGGATCCCGGGACACCCGACAGATGTTTTTC. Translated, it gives CACDAGVGGGSRDTRQMFF.

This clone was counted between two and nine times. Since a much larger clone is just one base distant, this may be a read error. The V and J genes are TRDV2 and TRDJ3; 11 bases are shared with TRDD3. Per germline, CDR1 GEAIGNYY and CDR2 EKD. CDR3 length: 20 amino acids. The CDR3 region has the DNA TGTGCCTGTGACACCTTGAGAACTGGGGGATATCCCTGGGACACCCGACAGGTGTTTTTC. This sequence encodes CACDTLRTGGYPWDTRQVFF.